This T cell receptor beta chain is drawn from a study of CD8+ T cells in alopecia areata. Background on the study: At a dose of 5 to 10 mg twice daily, oral tofacitinib was given to treated patients.

Extraction and reverse transcription of RNA yielded cDNA as the sequencing template. Sequencing was performed with immunoSEQ multiplex PCR; in TCRdb, only in-frame clones are kept and a portion is missing. The sample has fewer than 80,000 clones, roughly 57% seen once; the top ten hold 17%. PBMCs, the starting material, were the source of sorted CD4+ and CD8+ T cells. CDR1 is MNHEY and CDR2 is SMNVEV in the germline V gene (reference sequence). This CDR3 comprises 16 residues. The ends lost 4 bases at V and 5 bases at J; junction bases unmatched: 7. Broader study findings: It was lesional scalp, especially alopecia totalis/universalis, that showed higher clonality than normal scalp.

A word on this clone: Its target is not known.

The origin of this receptor is a human donor with alopecia areata. The sample was CD8+ T cells sorted from blood, taken at week 0. The chain couples TRBV27 to TRBJ2-1, with 11 nucleotides matching TRBD2. For the CDR3, the DNA is TGTGCCAGCAGTTCCACCCTAGCGGGGGGCCACAATGAGCAGTTCTTC. Translated: CASSSTLAGGHNEQFF.